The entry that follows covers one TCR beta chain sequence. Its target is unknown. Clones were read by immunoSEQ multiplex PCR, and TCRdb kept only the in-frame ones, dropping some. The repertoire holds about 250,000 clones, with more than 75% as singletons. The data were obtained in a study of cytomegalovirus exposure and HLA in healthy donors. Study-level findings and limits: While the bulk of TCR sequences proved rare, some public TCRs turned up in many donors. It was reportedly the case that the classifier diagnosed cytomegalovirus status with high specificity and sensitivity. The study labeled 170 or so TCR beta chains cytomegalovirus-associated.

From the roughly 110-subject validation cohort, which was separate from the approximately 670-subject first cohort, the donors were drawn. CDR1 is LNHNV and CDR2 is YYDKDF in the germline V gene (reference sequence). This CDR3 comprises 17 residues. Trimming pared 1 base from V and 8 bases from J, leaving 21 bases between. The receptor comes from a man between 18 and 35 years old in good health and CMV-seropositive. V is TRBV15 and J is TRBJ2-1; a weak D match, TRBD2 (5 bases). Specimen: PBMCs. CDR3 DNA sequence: TGTGCCACCAGCAGAGGGAGAGGAGGCGGAGGCACACATGAGCAGTTCTTC. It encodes CATSRGRGGGGTHEQFF.